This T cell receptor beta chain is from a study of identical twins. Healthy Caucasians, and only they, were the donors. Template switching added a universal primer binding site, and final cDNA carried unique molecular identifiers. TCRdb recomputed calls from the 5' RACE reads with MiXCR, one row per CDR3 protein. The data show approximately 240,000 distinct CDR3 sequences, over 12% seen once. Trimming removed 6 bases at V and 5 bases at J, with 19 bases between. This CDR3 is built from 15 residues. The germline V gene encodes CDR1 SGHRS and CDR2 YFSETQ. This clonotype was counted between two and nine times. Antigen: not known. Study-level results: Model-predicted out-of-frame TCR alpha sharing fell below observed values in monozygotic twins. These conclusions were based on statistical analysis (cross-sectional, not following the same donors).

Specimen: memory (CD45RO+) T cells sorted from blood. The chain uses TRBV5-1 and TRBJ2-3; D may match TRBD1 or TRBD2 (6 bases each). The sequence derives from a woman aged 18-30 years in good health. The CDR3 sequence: CASNSGGGPKDTQYF. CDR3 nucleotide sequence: TGCGCCAGCAATTCCGGGGGCGGGCCTAAAGATACGCAGTATTTT.